This T cell receptor (beta chain) emerged from a study of blood T cell repertoires in COVID-19. Study in general: The United States, Italy and Spain were the sources of the acute and convalescent COVID-19 samples. The cDNA or gDNA used as material had been derived from T cells, B-cell-depleted T cells, or PBMCs.

The V segment lost 10 bases and the J segment 2 bases; nucleotides outside the gene matches: 11. The CDR3 runs to 14 residues. The germline CDR1 and CDR2 sequences are ENHRY and SYGVKD. In Seattle, patients joined the study during active infection and were tracked longitudinally. As originally analysed: Estimation of nucleated cell counts was performed using reference gene primer amplification. The repertoire was sequenced with immunoSEQ multiplex PCR; TCRdb's copy has only in-frame clones and lacks some. Clone size and the V and J calls come from that table; the DNA yielded D and trimming. The profile shows 310,000 or so clones, 87% of them singletons.

Sequencing was done on a sample of peripheral blood. The origin of this receptor is a man aged 25 to 40 with COVID-19, enrolled during active disease. The genes are TRBV10-3 and TRBJ2-7; 7 positions agree with TRBD2. The chain's CDR3 is CATKAGTLAYEQYF. DNA of the CDR3: TGTGCCACCAAAGCGGGGACGCTGGCCTACGAGCAGTACTTC.